This TCR beta chain was found in a study of T cells and Merkel cell carcinoma outcomes. Study results and limitations: Reportedly, T-cell repertoire with density predicts Merkel cell carcinoma outcomes.

The sample holds one count of this clone. What it recognizes is unknown. Within the sample, other DNA sequences also encode this same CDR3. Here immunoSEQ multiplex PCR was the method, and the copy in TCRdb shows in-frame clones only, minus some. The sample holds fewer than 20,000 clones, about 89% seen once. The V end was cut by 3 bases, the J end by 4 bases, with 12 bases between. This CDR3 is built from 13 residues. In germline, CDR1 is GTSNPN, CDR2 SVGIG (reference sequence). The genes are TRBV30 and TRBJ1-1; D remains ambiguous. The sequence derives from a human donor with Merkel cell carcinoma. The specimen was tumor tissue from Merkel cell carcinoma. The CDR3 sequence: CAWRGRGTTEAFF. The CDR3 DNA follows: TGTGCCTGGAGAGGCCGGGGAACCACTGAAGCTTTCTTT. Full variable domain (remainder filled in from reference TRBV30 and TRBJ1-1): SQTIHQWPATLVQPVGSPLSLECTVEGTSNPNLYWYRQAAGRGLQLLFYSVGIGQISSEVPQNLSASRPQDRQFILSSKKLLLSDSGFYLCAWRGRGTTEAFFGQGTRLTVV.